This TCR beta chain is drawn from a study of cytomegalovirus exposure and HLA in healthy donors. The CDR3 has 14 residues. Trimming removed 2 bases from V and 2 bases from J, with 8 bases in between. Germline CDR1 WNHNN, CDR2 SYGVQD (reference sequence). Amplification used 60 Vbeta primers and 13 Jbeta primers. Authors' processing steps: It was a later analysis that counted tens of millions of unique TCR beta chains, of which some 10 million were shared. TCRdb's copy holds only in-frame clones and misses some; the assay was immunoSEQ multiplex PCR. V, J and clone size reflect that table, while D and trimming were determined from the DNA. In the table there are about 150,000 clones, around 70% of which are singletons.

The TCR was taken from a man between 35 and 55 years old in good health and CMV-seronegative. The sequenced sample was PBMCs. J is TRBJ2-3 and V is TRBV10-1; D remains unclear. CDR3 nucleotide sequence: TGCGCCAGCAGTGAGCAGGCTTCCACAGATACGCAGTATTTT. This encodes CASSEQASTDTQYF.